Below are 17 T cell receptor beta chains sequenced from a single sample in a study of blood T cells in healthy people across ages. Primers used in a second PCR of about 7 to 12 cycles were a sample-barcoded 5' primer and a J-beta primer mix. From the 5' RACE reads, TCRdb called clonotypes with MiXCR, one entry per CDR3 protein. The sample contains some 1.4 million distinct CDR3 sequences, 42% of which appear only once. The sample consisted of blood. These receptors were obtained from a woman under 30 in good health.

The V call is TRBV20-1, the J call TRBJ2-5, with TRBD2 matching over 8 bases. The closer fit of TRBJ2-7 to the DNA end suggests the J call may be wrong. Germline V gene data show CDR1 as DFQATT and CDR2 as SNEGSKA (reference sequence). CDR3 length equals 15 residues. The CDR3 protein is CSARELAGERYEQYF. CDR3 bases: TGCAGTGCTAGGGAGCTAGCGGGCGAACGCTACGAGCAGTACTTC.

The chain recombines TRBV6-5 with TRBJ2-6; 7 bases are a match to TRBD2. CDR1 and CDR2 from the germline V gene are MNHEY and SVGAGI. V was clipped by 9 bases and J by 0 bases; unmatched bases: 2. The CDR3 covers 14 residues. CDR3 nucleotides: TGTGCCAGTTGGGGGGGCTCTGGGGCCAACGTCCTGACTTTC. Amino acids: CASWGGSGANVLTF.

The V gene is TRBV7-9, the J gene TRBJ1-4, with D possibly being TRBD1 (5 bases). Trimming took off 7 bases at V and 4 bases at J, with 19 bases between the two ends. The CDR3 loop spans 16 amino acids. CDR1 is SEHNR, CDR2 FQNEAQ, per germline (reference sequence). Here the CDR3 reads CASTHGTIGVNEKLFF. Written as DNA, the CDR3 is TGTGCCAGCACCCATGGGACGATCGGCGTTAATGAAAAACTGTTTTTT.

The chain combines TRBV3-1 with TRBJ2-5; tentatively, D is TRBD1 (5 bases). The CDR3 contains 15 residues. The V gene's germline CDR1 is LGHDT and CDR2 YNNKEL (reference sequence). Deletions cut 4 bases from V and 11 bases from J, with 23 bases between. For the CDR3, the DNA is TGTGCCAGCAGCCTCCACCTTACAGGAGACAATGAGCAGTACTTC. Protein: CASSLHLTGDNEQYF.

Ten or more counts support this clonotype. For the CDR3, the DNA is TGTGCCAGCAGCTTAGCGGGCAGTTACTACGAGCAGTACTTC. It translates to CASSLAGSYYEQYF. The chain joins TRBV7-9 to TRBJ2-7, with D unclear. CDR1 and CDR2 from the germline V gene are SEHNR and FQNEAQ (reference sequence). This CDR3 region has 14 residues. V was shortened by 0 bases and J by 3 bases, with 9 bases between the two germline ends.

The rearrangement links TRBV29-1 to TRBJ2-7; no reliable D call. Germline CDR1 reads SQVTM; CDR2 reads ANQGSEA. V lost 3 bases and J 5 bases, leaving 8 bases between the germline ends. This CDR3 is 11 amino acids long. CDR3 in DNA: TGCAGCGTTGATAATGGAAACGAGCAGTACTTC. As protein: CSVDNGNEQYF.

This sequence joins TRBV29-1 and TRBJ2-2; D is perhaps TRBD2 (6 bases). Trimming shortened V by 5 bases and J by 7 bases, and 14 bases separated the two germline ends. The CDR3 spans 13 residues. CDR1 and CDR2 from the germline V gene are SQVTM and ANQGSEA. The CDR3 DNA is TGCAGCGTTTCGGGCGGGGCTGGCGGGGAGCTGTTTTTT. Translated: CSVSGGAGGELFF.

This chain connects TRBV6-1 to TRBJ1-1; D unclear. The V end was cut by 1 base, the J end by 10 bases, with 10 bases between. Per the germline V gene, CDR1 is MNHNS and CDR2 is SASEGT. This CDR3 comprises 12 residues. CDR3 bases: TGTGCCAGCAGTGAAGAGAGGGATGGAGCTTTCTTT. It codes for CASSEERDGAFF.

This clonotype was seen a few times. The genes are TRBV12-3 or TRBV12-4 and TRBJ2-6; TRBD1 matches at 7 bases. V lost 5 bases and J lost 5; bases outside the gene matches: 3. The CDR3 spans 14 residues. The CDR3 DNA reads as TGTGCCAGCAGTCGGGACAGTCGGGCCAACGTCCTGACTTTC. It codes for CASSRDSRANVLTF.

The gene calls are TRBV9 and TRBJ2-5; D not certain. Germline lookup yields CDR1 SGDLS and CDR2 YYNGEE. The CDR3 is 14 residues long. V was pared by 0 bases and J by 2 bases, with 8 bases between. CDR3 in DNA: TGTGCCAGCAGCGTAGACGGTCCACAAGAGACCCAGTACTTC. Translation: CASSVDGPQETQYF.

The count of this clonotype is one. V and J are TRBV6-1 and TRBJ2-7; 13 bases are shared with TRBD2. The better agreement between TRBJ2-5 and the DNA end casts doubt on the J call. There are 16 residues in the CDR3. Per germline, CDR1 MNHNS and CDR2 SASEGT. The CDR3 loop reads CASSTSGGAVLETQYF. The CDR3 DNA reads TGTGCCAGCAGTACTAGCGGGGGGGCTGTTCTCGAGACCCAGTACTTC.

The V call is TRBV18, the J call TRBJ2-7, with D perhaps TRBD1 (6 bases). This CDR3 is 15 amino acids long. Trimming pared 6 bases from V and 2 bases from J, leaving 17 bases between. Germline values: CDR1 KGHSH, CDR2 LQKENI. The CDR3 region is CASSQPGQGTYEQYF. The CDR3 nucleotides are TGTGCCAGCTCCCAACCCGGCCAGGGGACCTACGAGCAGTACTTC.

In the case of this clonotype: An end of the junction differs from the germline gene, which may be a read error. As DNA, the CDR3 is TGTGCCGGCAGTGGCGCGAAAGGGGCGGCCACCGGGGAGCTGTTTTTT. It translates to CAGSGAKGAATGELFF. The chain joins TRBV25-1 to TRBJ2-2; a weak D match, TRBD1 (5 bases). This CDR3 region has 16 residues. Germline V gives CDR1 MGHDK, CDR2 SYGVNS.

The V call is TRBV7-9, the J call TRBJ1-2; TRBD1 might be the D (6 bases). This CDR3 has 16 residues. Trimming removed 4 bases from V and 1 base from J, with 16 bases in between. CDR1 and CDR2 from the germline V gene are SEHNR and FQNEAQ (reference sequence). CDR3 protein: CASSWTVGVLNYGYTF. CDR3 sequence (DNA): TGTGCCAGCAGCTGGACAGTTGGGGTGCTTAACTATGGCTACACCTTC.

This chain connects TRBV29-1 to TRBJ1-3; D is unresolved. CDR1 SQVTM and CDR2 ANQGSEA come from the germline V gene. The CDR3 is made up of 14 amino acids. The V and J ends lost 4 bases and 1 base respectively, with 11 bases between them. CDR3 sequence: CSVAAGRSGNTIYF. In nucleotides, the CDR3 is TGCAGCGTTGCGGCAGGAAGGTCTGGAAACACCATATATTTT.

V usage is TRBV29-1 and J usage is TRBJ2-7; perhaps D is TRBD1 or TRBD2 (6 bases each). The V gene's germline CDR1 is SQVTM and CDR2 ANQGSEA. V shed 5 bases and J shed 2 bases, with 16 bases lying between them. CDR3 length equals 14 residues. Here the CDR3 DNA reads TGCAGCGTTCTCCACGGGGGCGTCGCCTACGAGCAGTACTTC. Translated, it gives CSVLHGGVAYEQYF.

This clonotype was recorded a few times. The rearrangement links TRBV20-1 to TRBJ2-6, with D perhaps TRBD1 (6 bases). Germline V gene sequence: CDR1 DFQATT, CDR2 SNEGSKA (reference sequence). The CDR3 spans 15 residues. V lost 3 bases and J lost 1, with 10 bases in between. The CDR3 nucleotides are TGCAGTGCTAGGGGACACCAATCTGGGGCCAACGTCCTGACTTTC. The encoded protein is CSARGHQSGANVLTF.